Listed here are 10 T cell receptor beta chains from one sample, sequenced in a study of siplizumab effects on memory and regulatory T cells. Assay used: immunoSEQ multiplex PCR; TCRdb lists only in-frame clones, some missing. The repertoire holds about 100,000 clones, with 94% as singletons. The source material was Tregs sorted from blood. All receptors come from a human donor in good health.

The gene calls are TRBV2 and TRBJ1-1; no clear D. This CDR3 spans 13 amino acids. The V gene lost 10 bases and the J gene lost 2 bases, with 14 bases spanning the gap. Germline V lookup: CDR1 SNHLY, CDR2 FYNNEI. The CDR3 nucleotides read TGTGCCACCCAGAGTGAGGCAAACACTGAAGCTTTCTTT. It yields the protein CATQSEANTEAFF. The full variable domain, its missing parts supplied by reference TRBV2 and TRBJ1-1, is EPEVTQTPSHQVTQMGQEVILRCVPISNHLYFYWYRQILGQKVEFLVSFYNNEISEKSEIFDDQFSVERPDGSNFTLKIRSTKLEDSAMYFCATQSEANTEAFFGQGTRLTVV.

The chain recombines TRBV2 with TRBJ1-1; unclear D gene. Germline V gives CDR1 SNHLY, CDR2 FYNNEI. This CDR3 has 15 amino acids. Between the trimmed V and J ends, which lost 4 bases and 0 bases, there was a span of 12 bases. DNA of the CDR3: TGTGCCAGCAGTGCATTTTCTGCCATGAACACTGAAGCTTTCTTT. Its protein is CASSAFSAMNTEAFF.

This clone is a singleton in its sample. The chain has TRBV11-3 and TRBJ2-3; tentative D call: TRBD1 (5 bases). The CDR3 has 15 residues. Germline V gene lookup returns CDR1 SGHNT and CDR2 YENEEA. Trimming removed 5 bases at V and 5 bases at J, with 17 bases between. CDR3 sequence (DNA): TGTGCCAGCAGCGACCAGGGTAGCAGGGTAGATACGCAGTATTTT. The encoded protein is CASSDQGSRVDTQYF.

The chain links TRBV4-1 to TRBJ2-2; TRBD1 agrees at 8 bases. CDR3 length: 15 residues. Trimming took 10 bases from V and 3 from J; bases not matched to a gene: 10. CDR1 and CDR2 (germline): MGHRA, YSYEKL. CDR3 in amino acids: CAKGRDRHYTGELFF. The CDR3 DNA is TGCGCCAAGGGTCGGGACAGGCACTACACCGGGGAGCTGTTTTTT.

This sequence joins TRBV5-6 and TRBJ1-5; tentatively, D is TRBD1 (5 bases). Germline V lookup: CDR1 SGHDT, CDR2 YYEEEE. With 1 base removed from V and 6 bases from J, the gap between germline ends came to 11 bases. The CDR3 has 14 amino acids. DNA for the CDR3: TGTGCCAGCAGCTTGCCGGGGGAAGGTCAGCCCCAGCATTTT. The encoded protein is CASSLPGEGQPQHF.

The rearrangement links TRBV7-9 to TRBJ2-7; weak D call: TRBD2 (5 bases). Germline V gene data show CDR1 as SEHNR and CDR2 as FQNEAQ (reference sequence). V lost 8 bases to trimming and J lost 2 bases, with 7 bases between them. This CDR3 is built from 11 residues. CDR3 sequence (DNA): TGTGCCAGCGAGGGAGCCTACGAGCAGTACTTC. Protein product: CASEGAYEQYF.

This chain connects TRBV14 to TRBJ1-2; 7 nucleotides align to TRBD1. Germline V gives CDR1 SGHDN, CDR2 FVKESK. V dropped 5 bases and J dropped 7; count of bases not matched to a gene: 4. This CDR3 has 12 residues. CDR3 region: CASSENRGGYTF. Here the CDR3 DNA reads TGTGCCAGCAGCGAGAACAGGGGTGGCTACACCTTC. The full variable domain, its missing parts supplied by reference TRBV14 and TRBJ1-2, is EAGVTQFPSHSVIEKGQTVTLRCDPISGHDNLYWYRRVMGKEIKFLLHFVKESKQDESGMPNNRFLAERTGGTYSTLKVQPAELEDSGVYFCASSENRGGYTFGSGTRLTVV.

The CDR3, as DNA: TGCAGCGTCGTCACCGGGACGGCCTATGAAAAACTGTTTTTT. Translation gives CSVVTGTAYEKLFF. This rearrangement joins TRBV29-1 to TRBJ1-4, with a possible D match to TRBD1 (5 bases). The CDR3 has 14 residues. Germline loops: CDR1 SQVTM, CDR2 ANQGSEA. Trimming stripped 6 bases from V and 6 bases from J, with 17 bases between.

The chain employs TRBV7-3 and TRBJ2-2; possibly TRBD1 for D (5 bases). CDR3 size: 13 residues. With 4 bases removed from V and 6 bases from J, the gap between germline ends came to 9 bases. Germline assignment: CDR1 SGHTA and CDR2 FQGTGA. CDR3 region: CASSYQTAGELFF. The CDR3 DNA reads TGTGCCAGCAGCTATCAGACAGCCGGGGAGCTGTTTTTT.

The V gene is TRBV28, the J gene TRBJ1-4; 8 bases line up with TRBD1. Germline lookup yields CDR1 MDHEN and CDR2 SYDVKM. Losses at the gene ends were 4 bases for V and 11 bases for J; bases not matched to a gene: 12. The CDR3 is 15 residues long. The CDR3: CASSYQGAPNRKLFF. DNA of the CDR3: TGTGCCAGCAGTTACCAGGGGGCCCCTAATAGGAAACTGTTTTTT. Combining the CDR3 with reference TRBV28 and TRBJ1-4 gives the whole variable domain DVKVTQSSRYLVKRTGEKVFLECVQDMDHENMFWYRQDPGLGLRLIYFSYDVKMKEKGDIPEGYSVSREKKERFSLILESASTNQTSMYLCASSYQGAPNRKLFFGSGTQLSVL.